Sequencing of this T cell receptor beta chain was carried out in a study of blood T cell repertoires in COVID-19. Study details: From the United States, Italy and Spain came samples of acute and convalescent COVID-19.

The assay was immunoSEQ multiplex PCR, and TCRdb's table has in-frame clones only and misses some. The sample consists of 290,000 or so clones, just over 90% of them appearing once. Germline assignment: CDR1 WSHSY and CDR2 SAAADI. The germline V and J ends were trimmed by 0 bases and 6 bases, with 12 bases remaining between them. CDR3 size: 15 residues. The TCR comes from a woman aged 25 to 39 with COVID-19, enrolled during active disease. The chain is built from TRBV10-2 and TRBJ2-1; D is unclear. The source material was peripheral blood. CDR3 sequence: CASSESIISGNEQFF. CDR3 DNA: TGCGCCAGCAGTGAGTCGATCATCAGTGGCAATGAGCAGTTCTTC.